These T cell receptor beta chains were read from a single sample in a study of blood T cell repertoires in COVID-19. Assay: immunoSEQ multiplex PCR; the TCRdb copy retains only in-frame clones and omits some. This table holds about 260,000 clones, over 75% found once. The source material was peripheral blood. These TCRs come from a human donor in a cohort sampled during active COVID-19. CDR3s include the opening cysteine and the closing phenylalanine or tryptophan. The order of the fields is V gene, J gene, D gene, CDR3 protein. A D gene is named only where the DNA matches it firmly.

>TRBV30|TRBJ2-7|TRBD1
CAWDRGNYEQYF
>TRBV27|TRBJ2-7|-
CASSLGAGTYEQYF
>TRBV5-1|TRBJ1-4|-
CASSLMGGRATNEKLFF
>TRBV28|TRBJ1-4|TRBD1
CASSFGGFRTGGFGTNEKLFF
>TRBV30|TRBJ1-5|-
CAWSTGNQPQHF
>TRBV19|TRBJ2-4|-
CAKPPTGYLAKNIQYF
>TRBV7-9|TRBJ2-3|-
CASTRGGTATDTQYF
>TRBV7-9|TRBJ1-4|-
CASSLPSGGSATNEKLFF
>TRBV6-5|TRBJ2-7|TRBD1
CASSYRQGYEQYF
>TRBV5-6|TRBJ2-7|TRBD1
CASSLWTGGYEQYF
>TRBV11-2|TRBJ2-1|TRBD2
CASSLAGVSNEQFF
>TRBV27|TRBJ2-7|-
CASSFQGIYEQYF
>TRBV6-6|TRBJ2-7|-
CASSTSREGHEQYF
>TRBV4-1|TRBJ2-7|-
CASSQEGTGVRYEQYF
>TRBV6-6|TRBJ2-3|TRBD1
CASSQALTGSDTQYF
>TRBV5-1|TRBJ2-7|TRBD2
CASSPGTSAYEQYF
>TRBV7-2|TRBJ1-2|-
CASSFGQYYGYTF
>TRBV6-5|TRBJ1-1|-
CASTRGAGGEAFF
>TRBV28|TRBJ2-7|TRBD2
CASSSSGGSYEQYF
>TRBV19|TRBJ2-7|TRBD1
CASSIGQGAQEQYF
>TRBV6-5|TRBJ1-6|-
CASRGGRDISPLHF
>TRBV7-2|TRBJ2-2|TRBD2
CASSLRSGRTAGELFF
>TRBV10-3|TRBJ1-1|-
CAASPGGSNTEAFF
>TRBV9|TRBJ1-1|-
CASSVGQGIGSTEAFF